A single sample is the source of the 20 T cell receptor beta chains below, sequenced in a study of follicular helper T cells after annual influenza vaccination. The time point: 2015-2016 season, 7 days after influenza vaccination. TCRdb's table, derived via immunoSEQ multiplex PCR, lists solely in-frame clones and lacks some. This table holds 8,000 to 11,000 clones, approximately 87% found once. Material: CXCR5- memory CD4+ T cells sorted from blood, obtained 7 days after influenza vaccination. The receptors shown here come from an adult who received the influenza vaccine.

This clone was seen just once. The chain has TRBV7-9 and TRBJ2-3, with TRBD2 identical over 8 bases. The CDR3 extends over 16 amino acids. V dropped 5 bases and J dropped 7; count of bases not matched to a gene: 14. The germline CDR1 and CDR2 sequences are SEHNR and FQNEAQ (reference sequence). The CDR3: CASSTMRGATPNTQYF. Here the CDR3 DNA reads TGTGCCAGCAGCACGATGCGGGGGGCCACGCCTAATACGCAGTATTTT.

This clone was seen only once. V and J are TRBV5-6 and TRBJ2-1, with 10 positions matching TRBD2. V shed 3 bases and J 7 bases; nucleotides not matched to a gene: 7. The CDR3 length is 15 residues. From germline, CDR1 is SGHDT and CDR2 YYEEEE. The chain's CDR3 is CASSWIPSGGNEQFF. CDR3 sequence (DNA): TGTGCCAGCAGCTGGATCCCTAGCGGGGGTAATGAGCAGTTCTTC.

This clone was seen only once. The V call is TRBV14, the J call TRBJ1-1; D ambiguous. V gave up 0 bases and J gave up 0 bases, with 11 bases separating them. CDR1 and CDR2 (germline): SGHDN, FVKESK. This CDR3 is built from 16 residues. CDR3 sequence reads: CASSQDIGVVNTEAFF. Written as DNA, the CDR3 is TGTGCCAGCAGCCAAGATATTGGGGTTGTGAACACTGAAGCTTTCTTT.

This clone was counted once. V is TRBV2 and J is TRBJ2-5; a weak D match, TRBD1 (7 bases). CDR3 length: 13 residues. V was cut by 5 bases and J by 5 bases, with 12 bases left in between. Per the germline V gene, CDR1 is SNHLY and CDR2 is FYNNEI. The CDR3 protein is CASSKGAGETQYF. Written as DNA, the CDR3 is TGTGCCAGCAGTAAGGGGGCGGGGGAGACCCAGTACTTC.

This rearrangement joins TRBV7-2 to TRBJ1-1, with D possibly being TRBD1 (5 bases). V lost 3 bases to trimming and J lost 3 bases, with 23 bases between them. Germline V CDR1 and CDR2: SGHTA, FQGNSA. CDR3 length: 18 residues. The CDR3 reads CASSLQAGRRRLDTEAFF. For the CDR3, the DNA is TGTGCCAGCAGCTTGCAGGCAGGGAGGAGGAGGTTGGACACTGAAGCTTTCTTT. Filled out from reference TRBV7-2 and TRBJ1-1, the complete variable domain reads GAGVSQSPSNKVTEKGKDVELRCDPISGHTALYWYRQSLGQGLEFLIYFQGNSAPDKSGLPSDRFSAERTGGSVSTLTIQRTQQEDSAVYLCASSLQAGRRRLDTEAFFGQGTRLTVV.

The CDR3 loop is CASSLRAEAFF. DNA of the CDR3: TGTGCCAGCAGTCTGCGGGCAGAAGCTTTCTTT. The V call is TRBV5-4, the J call TRBJ1-1, with D hard to call. Germline lookup yields CDR1 SGHNT and CDR2 YYREEE (reference sequence). V was trimmed by 5 bases and J by 8 bases, leaving 10 bases between them. This CDR3 has 11 residues.

V and J are TRBV7-2 and TRBJ1-2; TRBD1 aligns across 8 bases. After removal of 5 bases from V and 7 bases from J, the junction contained 3 bases not matched to a gene. This CDR3 region has 12 residues. Per the germline V gene, CDR1 is SGHTA and CDR2 is FQGNSA. CDR3 sequence (DNA): TGTGCCAGCAGCCTGACAGGGGTTGGCTACACCTTC. Amino acid sequence: CASSLTGVGYTF.

V usage is TRBV18 and J usage is TRBJ1-5; TRBD1 agrees at 9 bases. V was pared by 5 bases and J by 5 bases, with 4 bases of the junction left unmatched. CDR1 is KGHSH, CDR2 LQKENI, per germline. The CDR3 covers 14 residues. This chain's CDR3 is CASSKTGGDQPQHF. The CDR3 DNA reads TGTGCCAGCTCAAAGACAGGGGGGGATCAGCCCCAGCATTTT.

Only a few counts were recorded for this clone. The sample carries other DNA sequences with the same CDR3. The CDR3 spells CASSPTQSSYEQYF. The DNA of the CDR3 is TGTGCCAGCTCACCGACCCAGAGCTCCTACGAGCAGTACTTC. This chain uses TRBV18 with TRBJ2-7; D remains ambiguous. The CDR3 loop spans 14 amino acids. V lost 3 bases and J lost 0, with 9 bases in between. Germline loops: CDR1 KGHSH, CDR2 LQKENI.

The CDR3 reads CASSPGTKRETQYF. The CDR3 DNA reads as TGTGCCAGCAGCCCAGGGACCAAGAGGGAGACCCAGTACTTC. This sequence joins TRBV14 and TRBJ2-5, with D possibly being TRBD1 or TRBD2 (5 bases each). CDR3 length: 14 residues. Trimming took 4 bases from V and 5 from J, leaving 14 bases between them. The germline gives CDR1 SGHDN, CDR2 FVKESK.

The gene calls are TRBV16 and TRBJ1-6; D gene ambiguous. The germline V and J ends were trimmed by 4 bases and 9 bases, with 16 bases remaining between them. This CDR3 is built from 15 residues. The germline V gene has CDR1 KGHSY and CDR2 FQNENV. The CDR3 here is CASSRWTGASSPLHF. CDR3 bases: TGTGCCAGCAGCCGGTGGACGGGCGCGAGTTCACCCCTCCACTTT.

The chain uses TRBV1 and TRBJ2-1; no check of the table's D call, TRBD2, against the DNA was made. TRBV1 counts as a pseudogene. The CDR3 has 18 residues. CDR3 in DNA: TGCACCAGCAGCCAAGCCCCCCCCTTAGCGGGGGGGGGCAATGAGCAGTTCTTC. This encodes CTSSQAPPLAGGGNEQFF.

This clone has more than one count but fewer than ten. The chain combines TRBV5-4 with TRBJ1-5, with TRBD1 as a possible D gene (6 bases). The CDR3 runs to 14 residues. CDR1 and CDR2 from the germline V gene are SGHNT and YYREEE (reference sequence). Deletions cut 0 bases from V and 5 bases from J, with 9 bases between. CDR3 in amino acids: CASSLEGGDQPQHF. The DNA for the CDR3 is TGTGCCAGCAGCTTGGAGGGGGGGGATCAGCCCCAGCATTTT. Full variable domain (outside the CDR3, taken from reference TRBV5-4 and TRBJ1-5): ETGVTQSPTHLIKTRGQQVTLRCSSQSGHNTVSWYQQALGQGPQFIFQYYREEENGRGNFPPRFSGLQFPNYSSELNVNALELDDSALYLCASSLEGGDQPQHFGDGTRLSIL.

The J gene is TRBJ2-7, the V gene TRBV29-1; TRBD1 matches 7 bases. The V gene end was trimmed by 7 bases and the J gene end by 2 bases; junction bases not matched to a gene: 8. Germline-derived CDR1 and CDR2 are SQVTM and ANQGSEA. The length of the CDR3 is 13 residues. The CDR3 DNA reads TGCAGCGCCTTAGAGACAGGGACCTACGAGCAGTACTTC. This gives the protein CSALETGTYEQYF.

The chain combines TRBV7-6 with TRBJ2-5, with 12 bases identical to TRBD2. J gave up 2 bases and V 1 base, and 2 bases lay outside the gene matches. Germline loops: CDR1 SGHVS, CDR2 FNYEAQ. The CDR3 is 16 residues long. The CDR3 DNA is TGTGCCAGCAGCTTAGTTGGGACTAGCGGGCAAGAGACCCAGTACTTC. This sequence encodes CASSLVGTSGQETQYF.

CDR3 sequence reads: CASSRAVREKGNTIYF. CDR3 DNA: TGCGCCAGCAGCCGGGCTGTCAGGGAAAAAGGAAACACCATATATTTT. This rearrangement joins TRBV4-1 to TRBJ1-3; TRBD1 might be the D (5 bases). The V gene's germline CDR1 is MGHRA and CDR2 YSYEKL. The V and J ends lost 4 bases and 4 bases respectively, with 17 bases between them. The CDR3 is 16 amino acids.

This clone appeared once. The V and J genes are TRBV5-6 and TRBJ1-2; 9 nucleotides align to TRBD1. Germline CDR1 SGHDT, CDR2 YYEEEE. CDR3 size: 14 residues. V lost 3 bases and J lost 4; bases outside the gene matches: 4. CDR3 bases: TGTGCCAGCAGCTCGGACAGGGGAGCCTATGGCTACACCTTC. Encoded protein: CASSSDRGAYGYTF.

The chain joins TRBV4-1 to TRBJ2-3; D uncertain. CDR1 is MGHRA and CDR2 is YSYEKL in the germline V gene. V lost 3 bases and J 3 bases, leaving 4 bases between the germline ends. This CDR3 has 12 residues. CDR3 residues: CASSQVTDTQYF. The CDR3 nucleotides are TGCGCCAGCAGCCAGGTAACAGATACGCAGTATTTT.

Here the CDR3 reads CAWGTGTAANTGELFF. CDR3 in DNA: TGTGCCTGGGGAACCGGGACAGCGGCGAACACCGGGGAGCTGTTTTTT. This sequence joins TRBV30 and TRBJ2-2, with 7 bases identical to TRBD1. This CDR3 contains 16 residues. J lost 0 bases, V lost 5 bases, and 9 bases had no gene match. Looked up from germline, CDR1 is GTSNPN and CDR2 is SVGIG (reference sequence).

This clone was detected only a few times. The chain employs TRBV27 and TRBJ1-5; 7 bases match TRBD1. Germline V CDR1 and CDR2: MNHEY, SMNVEV (reference sequence). This CDR3 contains 14 residues. V dropped 6 bases and J dropped 5; count of bases not matched to a gene: 7. The CDR3 protein is CASSQDRVDQPQHF. The CDR3 nucleotides are TGTGCCAGCAGCCAAGACAGGGTGGATCAGCCCCAGCATTTT.